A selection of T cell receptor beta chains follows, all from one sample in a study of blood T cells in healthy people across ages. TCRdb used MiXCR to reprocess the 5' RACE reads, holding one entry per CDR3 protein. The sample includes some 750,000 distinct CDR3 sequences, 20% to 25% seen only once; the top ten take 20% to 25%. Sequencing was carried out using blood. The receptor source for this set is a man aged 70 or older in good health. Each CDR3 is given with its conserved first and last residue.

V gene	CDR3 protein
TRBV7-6	CASSKTSGGEVETQYF
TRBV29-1	CSVKRETWGEQFF
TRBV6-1	CASKAGGPIYEQFF
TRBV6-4	CASSETGTGELFF
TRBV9	CASSVALAGLGEQFF
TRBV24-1	CATSDTTGNTDTQYF
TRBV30	CALKSRTNTGELFF
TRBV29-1	CSATGTDYGYTF
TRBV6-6	CASRRQVGTQSTDTQYF
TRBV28	CASRGTVYEQYF
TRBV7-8	CASSLGPGTGDYGYTF
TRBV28	CASGRSTEAFF
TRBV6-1	CASSEAGQGLQPQHF
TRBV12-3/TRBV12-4	CASSPLAGGPSDTQYF
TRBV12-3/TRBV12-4	CASSFGGSEKLFF
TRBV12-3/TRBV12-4	CASSTHLNTEAFF
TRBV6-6	CASSYSTVTEMDEQYF
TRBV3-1	CASSQSFGRTGELFF
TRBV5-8	CASSLWQGVLYGYTF
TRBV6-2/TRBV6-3	CASSDQSPGGDEQFF
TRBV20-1	CSARPITLTDTQYF
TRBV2	CASTGRERTEAFF
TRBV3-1	CASSQNRGGHEQFF
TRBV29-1	CSVDLGETQYF
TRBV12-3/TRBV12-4	CASSWGGKYGYTF
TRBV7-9	CASSLFRDKRTDTQYF
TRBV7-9	CASSLVRQGWLYIDYTF
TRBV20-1	CSAGLSLIDTQYF
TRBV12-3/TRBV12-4	CASSLGDVYGYTF
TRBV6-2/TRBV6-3	CASIGGREAFF
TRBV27	CASSLRKGQTNTGELFF
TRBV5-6	CASSSIYGIGYGYTF